The source of this T cell receptor (beta chain) is a study of OX40 agonist ivuxolimab in advanced cancers. For the study at large: Aged 23 to 79 with a mean of approximately 60 years, they were approximately 80% male.

Assay used: immunoSEQ multiplex PCR; TCRdb lists only in-frame clones, some missing. Of some 97,000 clones in the sample, nearly 90% are singletons; the top ten hold more than 0.15%. V dropped 1 base and J dropped 5 bases, with 11 bases sitting between them. The CDR3 spans 15 residues. Germline V CDR1 and CDR2: MGHDK, SYGVNS. Patients were excluded for autoimmune disease history or systemic immunosuppression. The timepoints at which blood was sampled were baseline, cycle 4 day 1, and cycle 7 day 1. The J gene is TRBJ1-4, the V gene TRBV25-1; TRBD1 might be the D (6 bases). The sequence was obtained from an adult with an advanced solid tumor such as melanoma, head and neck, liver or kidney cancer. The sample was CD4+ or CD8+ T cells sorted from blood, taken in a trial of the OX40 agonist ivuxolimab. CDR3 nucleotides: TGTGCCAGCAGTGAATGGGGGCAGGGGAATGAAAAACTGTTTTTT. It codes for CASSEWGQGNEKLFF. Variable domain in full (rest from reference TRBV25-1 and TRBJ1-4): EADIYQTPRYLVIGTGKKITLECSQTMGHDKMYWYQQDPGMELHLIHYSYGVNSTEKGDLSSESTVSRIRTEHFPLTLESARPSHTSQYLCASSEWGQGNEKLFFGSGTQLSVL.